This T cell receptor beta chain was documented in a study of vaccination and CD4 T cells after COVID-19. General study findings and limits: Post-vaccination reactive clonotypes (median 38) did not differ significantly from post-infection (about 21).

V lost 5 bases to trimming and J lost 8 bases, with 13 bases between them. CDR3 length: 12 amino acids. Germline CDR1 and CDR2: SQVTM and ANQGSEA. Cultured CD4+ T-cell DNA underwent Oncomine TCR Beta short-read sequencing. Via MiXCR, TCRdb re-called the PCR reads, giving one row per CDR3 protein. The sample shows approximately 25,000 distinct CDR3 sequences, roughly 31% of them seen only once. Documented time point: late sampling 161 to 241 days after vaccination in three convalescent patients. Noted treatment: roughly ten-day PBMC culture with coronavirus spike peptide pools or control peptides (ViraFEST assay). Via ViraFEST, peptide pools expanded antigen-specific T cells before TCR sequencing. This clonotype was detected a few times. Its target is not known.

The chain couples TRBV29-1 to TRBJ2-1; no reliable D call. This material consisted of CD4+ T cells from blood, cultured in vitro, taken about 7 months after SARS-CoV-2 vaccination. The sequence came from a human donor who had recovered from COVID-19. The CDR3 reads CSVPAGPHEQFF. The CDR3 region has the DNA TGCAGCGTTCCAGCCGGGCCCCATGAGCAGTTCTTC.